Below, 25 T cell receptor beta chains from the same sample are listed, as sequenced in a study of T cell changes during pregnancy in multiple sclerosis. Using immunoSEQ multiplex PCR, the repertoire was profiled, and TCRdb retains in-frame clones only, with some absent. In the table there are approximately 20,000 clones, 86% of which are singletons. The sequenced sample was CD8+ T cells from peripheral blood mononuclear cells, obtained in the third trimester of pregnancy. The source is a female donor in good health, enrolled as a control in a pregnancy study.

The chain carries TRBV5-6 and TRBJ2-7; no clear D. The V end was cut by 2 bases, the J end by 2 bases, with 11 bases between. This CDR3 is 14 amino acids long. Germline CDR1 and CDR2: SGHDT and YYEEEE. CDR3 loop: CASSLVESPYEQYF. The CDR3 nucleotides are TGTGCCAGCAGCTTAGTAGAGAGTCCCTACGAGCAGTACTTC. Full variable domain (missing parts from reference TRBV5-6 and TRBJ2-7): DAGVTQSPTHLIKTRGQQVTLRCSPKSGHDTVSWYQQALGQGPQFIFQYYEEEERQRGNFPDRFSGHQFPNYSSELNVNALLLGDSALYLCASSLVESPYEQYFGPGTRLTVT.

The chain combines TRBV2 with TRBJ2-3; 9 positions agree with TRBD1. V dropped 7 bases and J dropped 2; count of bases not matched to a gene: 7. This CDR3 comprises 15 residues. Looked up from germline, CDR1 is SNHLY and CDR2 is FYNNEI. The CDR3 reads CASTRGQGTTDTQYF. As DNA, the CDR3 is TGTGCCAGCACCAGAGGACAGGGGACCACAGATACGCAGTATTTT.

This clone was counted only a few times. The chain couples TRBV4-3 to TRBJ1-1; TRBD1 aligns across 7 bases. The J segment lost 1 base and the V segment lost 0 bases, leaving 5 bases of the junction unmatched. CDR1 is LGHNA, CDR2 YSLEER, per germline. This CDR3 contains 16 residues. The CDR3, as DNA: TGCGCCAGCAGCCAAGAAACCGGACAGGAGAACACTGAAGCTTTCTTT. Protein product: CASSQETGQENTEAFF.

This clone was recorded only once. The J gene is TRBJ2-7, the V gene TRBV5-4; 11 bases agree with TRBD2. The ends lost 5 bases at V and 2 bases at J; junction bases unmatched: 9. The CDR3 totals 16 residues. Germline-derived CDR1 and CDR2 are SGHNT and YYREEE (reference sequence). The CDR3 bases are TGTGCCAGCAGTAGGGGGACTAGCGGACCTACCTACGAGCAGTACTTC. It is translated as CASSRGTSGPTYEQYF.

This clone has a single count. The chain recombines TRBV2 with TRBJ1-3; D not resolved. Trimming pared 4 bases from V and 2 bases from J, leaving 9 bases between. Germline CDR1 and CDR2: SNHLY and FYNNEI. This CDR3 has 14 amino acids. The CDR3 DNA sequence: TGTGCCAGCAGTGTAGAGGGAGCTGGAAACACCATATATTTT. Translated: CASSVEGAGNTIYF. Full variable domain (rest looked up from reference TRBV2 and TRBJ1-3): EPEVTQTPSHQVTQMGQEVILRCVPISNHLYFYWYRQILGQKVEFLVSFYNNEISEKSEIFDDQFSVERPDGSNFTLKIRSTKLEDSAMYFCASSVEGAGNTIYFGEGSWLTVV.

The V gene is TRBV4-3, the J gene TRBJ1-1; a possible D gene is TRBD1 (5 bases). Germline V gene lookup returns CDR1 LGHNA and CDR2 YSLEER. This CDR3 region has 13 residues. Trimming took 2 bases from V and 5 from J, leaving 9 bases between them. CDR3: CASSQHGGTEAFF. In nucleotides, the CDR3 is TGCGCCAGCAGCCAACACGGGGGAACTGAAGCTTTCTTT.

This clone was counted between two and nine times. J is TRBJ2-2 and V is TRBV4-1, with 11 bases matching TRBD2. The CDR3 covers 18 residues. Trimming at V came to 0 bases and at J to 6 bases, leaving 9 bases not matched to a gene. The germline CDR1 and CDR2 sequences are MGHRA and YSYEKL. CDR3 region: CASSQDTPGTSGPGELFF. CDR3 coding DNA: TGCGCCAGCAGCCAAGATACCCCCGGGACTAGCGGCCCCGGGGAGCTGTTTTTT.

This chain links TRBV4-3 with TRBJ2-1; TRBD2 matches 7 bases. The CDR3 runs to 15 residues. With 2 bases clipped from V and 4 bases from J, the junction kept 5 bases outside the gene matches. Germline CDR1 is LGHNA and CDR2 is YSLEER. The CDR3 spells CASSQREGIYNEQFF. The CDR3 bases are TGCGCCAGCAGCCAAAGGGAGGGGATTTACAATGAGCAGTTCTTC.

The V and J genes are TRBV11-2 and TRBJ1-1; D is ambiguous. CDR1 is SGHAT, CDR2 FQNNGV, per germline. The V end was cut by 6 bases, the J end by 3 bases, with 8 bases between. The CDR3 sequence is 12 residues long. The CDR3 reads CASSSTDTEAFF. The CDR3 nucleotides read TGTGCCAGCAGTTCCACGGACACTGAAGCTTTCTTT.

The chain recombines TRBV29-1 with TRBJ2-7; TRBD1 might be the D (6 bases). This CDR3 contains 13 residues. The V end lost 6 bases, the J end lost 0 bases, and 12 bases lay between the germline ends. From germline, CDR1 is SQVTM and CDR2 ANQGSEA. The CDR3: CSVAPGDSYEQYF. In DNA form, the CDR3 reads TGCAGCGTCGCCCCAGGGGACTCCTACGAGCAGTACTTC.

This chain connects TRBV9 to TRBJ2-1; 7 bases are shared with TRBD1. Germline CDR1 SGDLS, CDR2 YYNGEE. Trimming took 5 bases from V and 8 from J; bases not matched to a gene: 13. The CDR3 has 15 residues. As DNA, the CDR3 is TGTGCCAGCAGGGAACGGGACAGTATTGTGGATGAGCAGTTCTTC. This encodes CASRERDSIVDEQFF.

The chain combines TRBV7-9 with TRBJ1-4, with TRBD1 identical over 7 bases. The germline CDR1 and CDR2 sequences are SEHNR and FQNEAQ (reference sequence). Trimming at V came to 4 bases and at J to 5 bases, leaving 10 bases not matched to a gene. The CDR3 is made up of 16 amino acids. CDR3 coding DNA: TGTGCCAGCAGCTCACCGAGGGACAGAGAGAATGAAAAACTGTTTTTT. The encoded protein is CASSSPRDRENEKLFF.

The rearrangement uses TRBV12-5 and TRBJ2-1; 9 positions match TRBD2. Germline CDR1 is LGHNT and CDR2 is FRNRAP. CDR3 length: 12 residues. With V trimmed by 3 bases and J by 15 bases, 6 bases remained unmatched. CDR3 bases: TGTGCTAGTGGTTTCGGCGGGGGGGGAGGGTTCTTC. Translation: CASGFGGGGGFF.

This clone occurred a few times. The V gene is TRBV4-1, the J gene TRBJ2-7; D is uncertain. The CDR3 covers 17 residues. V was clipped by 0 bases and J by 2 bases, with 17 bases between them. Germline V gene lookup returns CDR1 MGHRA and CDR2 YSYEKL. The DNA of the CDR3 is TGCGCCAGCAGCCAAGATCACCCCTGGGCGACCCCCTACGAGCAGTACTTC. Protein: CASSQDHPWATPYEQYF.

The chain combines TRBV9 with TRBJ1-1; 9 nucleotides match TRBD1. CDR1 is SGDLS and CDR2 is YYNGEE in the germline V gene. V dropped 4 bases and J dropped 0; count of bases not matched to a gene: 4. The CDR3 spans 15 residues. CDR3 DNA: TGTGCCAGCAGCTCACGGACAGGGGTGAACACTGAAGCTTTCTTT. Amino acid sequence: CASSSRTGVNTEAFF.

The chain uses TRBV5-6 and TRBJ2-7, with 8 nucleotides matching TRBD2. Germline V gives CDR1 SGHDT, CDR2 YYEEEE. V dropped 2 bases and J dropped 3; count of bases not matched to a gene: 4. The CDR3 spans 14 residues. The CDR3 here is CASSLAGAFYEQYF. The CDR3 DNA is TGTGCCAGCAGCTTAGCGGGGGCCTTCTACGAGCAGTACTTC.

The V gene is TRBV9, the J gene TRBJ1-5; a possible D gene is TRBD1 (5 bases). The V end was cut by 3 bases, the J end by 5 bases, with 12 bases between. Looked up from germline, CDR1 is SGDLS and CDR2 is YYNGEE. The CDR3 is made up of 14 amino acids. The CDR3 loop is CASSGREGDQPQHF. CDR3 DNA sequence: TGTGCCAGCAGCGGCAGGGAGGGCGATCAGCCCCAGCATTTT.

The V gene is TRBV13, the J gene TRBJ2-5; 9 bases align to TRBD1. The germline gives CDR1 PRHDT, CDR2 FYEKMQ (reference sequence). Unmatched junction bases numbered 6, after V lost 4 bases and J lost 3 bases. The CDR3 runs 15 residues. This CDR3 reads CASSSRTGAKETQYF. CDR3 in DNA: TGTGCCAGCAGCTCGAGGACAGGGGCAAAAGAGACCCAGTACTTC.

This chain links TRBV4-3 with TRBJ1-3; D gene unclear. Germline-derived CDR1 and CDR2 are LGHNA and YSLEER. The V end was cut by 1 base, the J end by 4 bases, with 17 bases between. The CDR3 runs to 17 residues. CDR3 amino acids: CASSQVLTRESGNTIYF. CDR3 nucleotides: TGCGCCAGCAGCCAAGTACTTACCCGGGAATCCGGAAACACCATATATTTT.

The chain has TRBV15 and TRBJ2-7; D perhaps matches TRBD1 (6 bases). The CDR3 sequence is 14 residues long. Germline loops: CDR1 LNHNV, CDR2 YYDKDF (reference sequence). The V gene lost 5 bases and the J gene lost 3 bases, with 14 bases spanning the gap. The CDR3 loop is CATSHKGVHYEQYF. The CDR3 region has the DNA TGTGCCACCAGCCACAAGGGGGTTCACTACGAGCAGTACTTC.

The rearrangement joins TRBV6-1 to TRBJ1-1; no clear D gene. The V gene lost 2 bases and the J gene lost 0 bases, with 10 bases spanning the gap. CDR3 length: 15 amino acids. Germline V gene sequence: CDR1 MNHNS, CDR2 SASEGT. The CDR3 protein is CASSEREQMNTEAFF. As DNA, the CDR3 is TGTGCCAGCAGTGAACGAGAACAGATGAACACTGAAGCTTTCTTT.

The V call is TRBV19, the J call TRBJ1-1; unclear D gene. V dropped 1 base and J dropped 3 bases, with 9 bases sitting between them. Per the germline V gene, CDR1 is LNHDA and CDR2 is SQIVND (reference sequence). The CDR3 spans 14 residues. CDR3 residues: CASSIGLTYTEAFF. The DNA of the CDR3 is TGTGCCAGTAGTATAGGTCTAACCTACACTGAAGCTTTCTTT.

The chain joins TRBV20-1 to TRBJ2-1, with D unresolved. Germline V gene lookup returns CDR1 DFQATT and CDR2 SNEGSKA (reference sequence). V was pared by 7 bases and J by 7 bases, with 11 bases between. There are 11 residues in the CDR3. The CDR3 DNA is TGCAGTGTGCGGCTGGAGAATGAGCAGTTCTTC. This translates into CSVRLENEQFF.

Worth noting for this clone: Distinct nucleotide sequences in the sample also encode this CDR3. The CDR3 DNA is TGTGCCAGCAGTTTAATGCGGGGACGCTATGAGCAGTACTTC. Translation gives CASSLMRGRYEQYF. The chain carries TRBV27 and TRBJ2-7, with a tentative D call TRBD2 (6 bases). CDR1 and CDR2 (germline): MNHEY, SMNVEV (reference sequence). Deletions cut 2 bases from V and 7 bases from J, with 15 bases between. CDR3 length equals 14 residues.

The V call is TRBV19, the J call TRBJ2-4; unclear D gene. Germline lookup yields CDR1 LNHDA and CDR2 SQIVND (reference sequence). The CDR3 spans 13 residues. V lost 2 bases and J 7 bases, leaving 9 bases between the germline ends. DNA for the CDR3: TGTGCCAGTAGTATAAAATCAGTCAACATTCAGTACTTC. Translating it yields CASSIKSVNIQYF.